The 21 T cell receptor beta chains presented below share a single source sample, sequenced in a study of control samples from healthy donors and cancer patients. Data came from immunoSEQ multiplex PCR; TCRdb stores just in-frame clones and leaves some out. This table has over 45,000 clones, roughly nine tenths appearing once. Sequencing was done on a sample of PBMCs. These receptors were collected from a man aged 25-45 years with colorectal cancer.

V is TRBV7-9 and J is TRBJ1-1; 8 positions match TRBD1. The length of the CDR3 is 16 residues. CDR1 and CDR2 (germline): SEHNR, FQNEAQ (reference sequence). The V and J ends lost 5 bases and 7 bases, in that order; junction bases with no gene match: 15. Written as DNA, the CDR3 is TGTGCCAGCAGCCCCCAGGGCAGGGGGCAGGGGAATGAAGCTTTCTTT. It encodes CASSPQGRGQGNEAFF.

This clone was seen a single time. V usage is TRBV6-5 and J usage is TRBJ1-1; D call uncertain. V lost 6 bases, J lost 1 base, and 9 bases lay in between. This CDR3 spans 13 amino acids. CDR1 is MNHEY, CDR2 SVGAGI, per germline. CDR3: CASSPDWNTEAFF. For the CDR3, the DNA is TGTGCCAGCAGCCCAGACTGGAACACTGAAGCTTTCTTT.

The chain recombines TRBV5-1 with TRBJ1-1; D is ambiguous. Germline lookup yields CDR1 SGHRS and CDR2 YFSETQ. The V and J ends lost 2 bases and 0 bases respectively, with 5 bases between them. This CDR3 region has 13 residues. The CDR3 DNA follows: TGCGCCAGCAGCTTAGAACTGAACACTGAAGCTTTCTTT. This sequence encodes CASSLELNTEAFF. Supplemented by reference TRBV5-1 and TRBJ1-1, the full variable domain reads KAGVTQTPRYLIKTRGQQVTLSCSPISGHRSVSWYQQTPGQGLQFLFEYFSETQRNKGNFPGRFSGRQFSNSRSEMNVSTLELGDSALYLCASSLELNTEAFFGQGTRLTVV.

A word on this clone: Sequence at one end of the junction differs from germline and may be a read error. This chain uses TRBV12-5 with TRBJ2-3, with D possibly matching TRBD2 (7 bases). The germline V gene encodes CDR1 LGHNT and CDR2 FRNRAP. This CDR3 contains 13 residues. The DNA for the CDR3 is TGTGCTAGTGGTCCCTCGGGGGGCGATAGGCAGTATTTT. Amino acids: CASGPSGGDRQYF.

The chain links TRBV19 to TRBJ1-4; a weak D match, TRBD1 (5 bases). Per germline, CDR1 LNHDA and CDR2 SQIVND (reference sequence). This CDR3 has 14 residues. Trimming took 3 bases from V and 6 from J, leaving 11 bases between them. The CDR3 is CASSMAGSDEKLFF. The CDR3 region has the DNA TGTGCCAGTAGTATGGCAGGGTCGGATGAAAAACTGTTTTTT.

The chain has TRBV20-1 and TRBJ2-7; unclear D gene. The V end was cut by 6 bases, the J end by 6 bases, with 12 bases between. Germline V gives CDR1 DFQATT, CDR2 SNEGSKA (reference sequence). This CDR3 region has 11 residues. For the CDR3, the DNA is TGCAGTGCCATAATAGGGCCCGAGCAGTACGTC. This codes for CSAIIGPEQYV.

The chain carries TRBV7-2 and TRBJ2-3; no clear D gene. Germline lookup yields CDR1 SGHTA and CDR2 FQGNSA. V was trimmed by 1 base and J by 0 bases, leaving 14 bases between them. The length of the CDR3 is 17 residues. The CDR3 here is CASSLVFLRSSTDTQYF. The CDR3 DNA follows: TGTGCCAGCAGCTTAGTGTTTCTCCGGAGTAGCACAGATACGCAGTATTTT.

The chain employs TRBV7-8 and TRBJ1-2; D call uncertain. Germline V CDR1 and CDR2: SGHVS, FQNEAQ. This CDR3 spans 13 amino acids. V lost 4 bases and J lost 4, with 10 bases in between. The DNA for the CDR3 is TGTGCCAGCAGCTGGGAAGTCGGCTATGGCTACACCTTC. Its protein product is CASSWEVGYGYTF.

The V call is TRBV19, the J call TRBJ2-2, with 7 bases identical to TRBD2. The V and J ends lost 3 bases and 3 bases, in that order; junction bases with no gene match: 1. This CDR3 has 14 residues. Per germline, CDR1 LNHDA and CDR2 SQIVND (reference sequence). CDR3 protein: CASSMRGYTGELFF. CDR3 nucleotides: TGTGCCAGTAGTATGCGGGGGTACACCGGGGAGCTGTTTTTT.

The rearrangement joins TRBV5-4 to TRBJ2-7; D may correspond to TRBD1 or TRBD2 (6 bases each). Germline V gene sequence: CDR1 SGHNT, CDR2 YYREEE (reference sequence). Trimming shortened V by 0 bases and J by 0 bases, and 16 bases separated the two germline ends. CDR3 length: 17 residues. Written as DNA, the CDR3 is TGTGCCAGCAGCTTGGCCTTGGGACTGACAGGCTCCTACGAGCAGTACTTC. Amino acid sequence: CASSLALGLTGSYEQYF.

The chain recombines TRBV7-2 with TRBJ2-7, with D possibly TRBD1 on 6 matching bases. Trimming left V 5 bases short and J 1 base short, with 18 bases between. CDR3 length: 16 residues. Germline values: CDR1 SGHTA, CDR2 FQGNSA. The CDR3 spells CASSPYPTGMSYEQYF. The CDR3 DNA is TGTGCCAGCAGCCCATACCCGACAGGTATGTCCTACGAGCAGTACTTC.

The J gene is TRBJ2-7, the V gene TRBV7-9; possible D gene TRBD2, 6 bases. CDR1 is SEHNR, CDR2 FQNEAQ, per germline (reference sequence). The CDR3 is made up of 13 amino acids. The ends were cut back, 1 base at V and 3 bases at J, with 7 bases in the middle. The CDR3 DNA follows: TGTGCCAGCAGCTTAGGGGACTTCTACGAGCAGTACTTC. It is translated as CASSLGDFYEQYF.

As DNA, the CDR3 is TGCGCCAGCAGTGAGGAAGCGGGGGGCCTTACAGATACGCAGTATTTT. Its protein is CASSEEAGGLTDTQYF. J is TRBJ2-3 and V is TRBV10-2; 9 positions match TRBD2. This CDR3 spans 16 amino acids. Germline trimming cut 2 bases from V and 3 bases from J; bases unmatched to any gene: 6. Per germline, CDR1 WSHSY and CDR2 SAAADI.

The chain has TRBV6-5 and TRBJ1-1; no firm D call. Trimming cost V 1 base and J 6 bases, with 9 bases left between them. This CDR3 has 13 residues. The V gene's germline CDR1 is MNHEY and CDR2 SVGAGI. The chain's CDR3 is CASSYLQRAEAFF. As DNA, the CDR3 is TGTGCCAGCAGTTACTTACAACGCGCTGAAGCTTTCTTT.

CDR3: CASSLYTTSTDTQYF. The DNA for the CDR3 is TGTGCCAGCAGCTTATACACAACTAGCACAGATACGCAGTATTTT. The chain employs TRBV7-9 and TRBJ2-3; D not resolved. The CDR3 is made up of 15 amino acids. Trimming removed 2 bases at V and 0 bases at J, with 9 bases between. The V gene's germline CDR1 is SEHNR and CDR2 FQNEAQ (reference sequence).

The genes are TRBV5-1 and TRBJ1-4; TRBD1 is a possible D gene (5 bases). The CDR3 sequence is 18 residues long. Deletions cut 4 bases from V and 0 bases from J, with 19 bases between. The germline gives CDR1 SGHRS, CDR2 YFSETQ. The CDR3: CASSPRVGGTATNEKLFF. The CDR3 DNA sequence: TGCGCCAGCAGCCCCAGGGTCGGGGGAACTGCAACTAATGAAAAACTGTTTTTT.

The chain has TRBV11-2 and TRBJ2-7; D is undetermined. The V end was cut by 0 bases, the J end by 5 bases, with 11 bases between. The CDR3 totals 14 residues. CDR1 is SGHAT, CDR2 FQNNGV, per germline. The CDR3, as DNA: TGTGCCAGCAGCTTAGACGTGAGCTTCCACGAGCAGTACTTC. Its translation: CASSLDVSFHEQYF.

With regard to this clone: Other DNA sequences from this sample encode an identical CDR3 as well. The J gene is TRBJ1-1, the V gene TRBV12-3 or TRBV12-4; D remains unclear. The germline V and J ends were trimmed by 5 bases and 1 base, with 8 bases remaining between them. This CDR3 is 13 amino acids long. In DNA, the CDR3 is TGTGCCAGCAGTCGAGCAGGGAACACTGAAGCTTTCTTT. This translates into CASSRAGNTEAFF.

A single count supports this clone. The CDR3 protein is CASGGHPLGGEQFF. The DNA for the CDR3 is TGTGCCAGCGGTGGGCACCCTTTAGGGGGAGAGCAGTTCTTC. V and J are TRBV2 and TRBJ2-1; perhaps TRBD1 as D (6 bases). This CDR3 region has 14 residues. Germline CDR1 and CDR2: SNHLY and FYNNEI. Trimming left V 8 bases short and J 10 bases short, with 21 bases between. Full variable domain (remainder filled in from reference TRBV2 and TRBJ2-1): EPEVTQTPSHQVTQMGQEVILRCVPISNHLYFYWYRQILGQKVEFLVSFYNNEISEKSEIFDDQFSVERPDGSNFTLKIRSTKLEDSAMYFCASGGHPLGGEQFFGPGTRLTVL.

The V call is TRBV7-2, the J call TRBJ2-6; D uncertain. V lost 1 base to trimming and J lost 4 bases, with 8 bases between them. CDR1 and CDR2 (germline): SGHTA, FQGNSA. This CDR3 region has 15 residues. This CDR3 is CASSLVLPGANVLTF. CDR3 bases: TGTGCCAGCAGCTTAGTATTACCCGGGGCCAACGTCCTGACTTTC.

A few counts support this clone. The V call is TRBV5-4, the J call TRBJ1-2; D is uncertain. The V end lost 2 bases, the J end lost 8 bases, and 7 bases lay between the germline ends. The V gene's germline CDR1 is SGHNT and CDR2 YYREEE (reference sequence). The CDR3 is 11 amino acids. The CDR3 bases are TGTGCCAGCAGCTTCTTGGGGGGCTACACCTTC. Encoded protein: CASSFLGGYTF.